This entry concerns a single TCR beta chain. The data were taken from a study of blood T cell repertoires in COVID-19. As for the study in general: Material from acute and convalescent COVID-19 was sourced from the United States, Italy and Spain.

TCRdb keeps only in-frame clones here, not all; method: immunoSEQ multiplex PCR. The sample records approximately 180,000 clones, approximately 90% being singletons. The CDR3 is 16 amino acids. CDR1 is SGHAT, CDR2 FQNNGV, per germline. Trimming removed 1 base from V and 7 bases from J; junction bases left unmatched: 9. The chain combines TRBV11-2 with TRBJ2-7; 11 bases map to TRBD2. The sequence was obtained from a middle-aged man with active or convalescent COVID-19. The sequenced sample consisted of peripheral blood. CDR3 coding DNA: TGTGCCAGCAGCTTAGTAGCGGGAGGGCGCTTCCAGGAGCAGTACTTC. Its protein product is CASSLVAGGRFQEQYF.